Listed below are T cell receptor beta chains from one sample, sequenced in a study of blood T cell repertoires in COVID-19. Profiled with immunoSEQ multiplex PCR; TCRdb holds only in-frame clones, not every one. Of 65,000 to 80,000 clones detected, 80% to 85% appear once; the ten largest clones hold 25% to 30%. Sequenced sample: peripheral blood. Receptors were obtained from a human donor in a cohort sampled during active COVID-19. CDR3s include the opening cysteine and the closing phenylalanine or tryptophan. D genes are given only for firm matches. A row's size may be missing; if present it is once, few, many or a size class.

V gene	D gene	clone size	CDR3 length	J gene	CDR3 protein	CDR3 DNA
TRBV6-1	NA	NA	15	TRBJ1-1	CASSEELWGGTEAFF	TGTGCCAGCAGTGAAGAGTTATGGGGAGGAACTGAAGCTTTCTTT
TRBV7-8	TRBD1	few	16	TRBJ2-7	CASSRPPGTGGSEQYF	TGTGCCAGCAGTCGCCCGCCGGGGACAGGGGGGAGCGAGCAGTACTTC
TRBV18	NA	NA	15	TRBJ1-2	CASSVDSLGNYGYTF	TGTGCCAGCTCAGTAGACAGCCTGGGTAACTATGGCTACACCTTC
TRBV30	NA	NA	16	TRBJ2-4	CAWTTRGMVTKNIQYF	TGTGCCTGGACAACCAGGGGAATGGTGACCAAAAACATTCAGTACTTC
TRBV11-3	NA	NA	13	TRBJ2-7	CASSLDMGREQYF	TGTGCCAGCAGCTTAGATATGGGGCGAGAGCAGTACTTC
TRBV5-1	NA	NA	13	TRBJ2-1	CASRGSSYNEQFF	TGCGCCAGCAGGGGGAGCTCCTACAATGAGCAGTTCTTC
TRBV30	TRBD1	NA	14	TRBJ1-1	CAMNRGTMNTEAFF	TGTGCCATGAACAGGGGGACCATGAACACTGAAGCTTTCTTT
TRBV12-1	NA	NA	18	TRBJ2-1	CASSFRAGGPDLTDGQFF	TGTGCCAGCAGCTTTAGAGCGGGGGGGCCTGACCTGACGGATGGGCAGTTCTTC
TRBV9	NA	NA	13	TRBJ1-1	CASSVDRNTEAFF	TGTGCCAGCAGCGTAGACAGGAACACTGAAGCTTTCTTT
TRBV7-9	NA	NA	14	TRBJ2-7	CASSLVGLYVEQYF	TGTGCCAGCAGCTTAGTGGGCCTCTACGTTGAGCAGTACTTC
TRBV5-6	TRBD2	once	19	TRBJ2-6	CASSLIGLAGVSGANVLTF	TGTGCCAGCAGCTTGATTGGTCTAGCGGGGGTCTCTGGGGCCAACGTCCTGACTTTC
TRBV19	TRBD2	NA	14	TRBJ2-7	CASSSGGGTYEQYF	TGTGCCAGTAGTTCTGGCGGGGGGACCTACGAGCAGTACTTC
TRBV7-9	TRBD1	few	17	TRBJ1-2	CASSLGPGQGAFYGYTF	TGTGCCAGCAGCTTAGGTCCGGGCCAGGGGGCATTCTATGGCTACACCTTC
TRBV19	TRBD1	NA	14	TRBJ2-2	CASSPQGGVGELFF	TGTGCCAGTAGTCCACAGGGGGGAGTCGGGGAGCTGTTTTTT
TRBV6-5	TRBD1	NA	14	TRBJ2-2	CASSRQGNTGELFF	TGTGCCAGCAGCCGACAGGGAAACACCGGGGAGCTGTTTTTT
TRBV11-3	NA	NA	15	TRBJ2-3	CASSQGTTRTDTQYF	TGTGCCAGCAGTCAGGGCACAACCCGCACAGATACGCAGTATTTT
TRBV5-1	TRBD2	NA	16	TRBJ2-1	CASSLEGRGILDEQFF	TGCGCCAGCAGCTTGGAGGGGCGGGGGATCTTGGATGAGCAGTTCTTC
TRBV2	NA	NA	14	TRBJ1-5	CASSEWTANQPQHF	TGTGCCAGCAGTGAATGGACAGCTAATCAGCCCCAGCATTTT
TRBV30	TRBD1	NA	12	TRBJ2-5	CAWSRQGETQYF	TGTGCCTGGAGTCGACAGGGAGAGACCCAGTACTTC
TRBV2	TRBD1	NA	16	TRBJ2-7	CASSGRGQGPSYEQYF	TGTGCCAGCAGTGGGCGAGGACAGGGGCCCTCCTACGAGCAGTACTTC
TRBV11-2	TRBD1	NA	15	TRBJ1-4	CASSFAQGAREKLFF	TGTGCCAGCAGCTTTGCACAGGGGGCTCGTGAAAAACTGTTTTTT
TRBV7-3	TRBD1	few	14	TRBJ1-2	CASSPDRESDGYTF	TGTGCCAGCAGCCCGGACAGGGAATCCGATGGCTACACCTTC
TRBV10-2	TRBD1	NA	14	TRBJ2-7	CASSDPQGEGEQYF	TGCGCCAGCAGTGACCCACAGGGGGAAGGTGAGCAGTACTTC
TRBV3-1/TRBV3-2	NA	NA	14	TRBJ2-2	CASSQTVNTGELFF	TGTGCCAGCAGCCAGACAGTGAACACCGGGGAGCTGTTTTTT
TRBV11-3	TRBD1	NA	15	TRBJ2-7	CASSLRGQGATEQYF	TGTGCCAGCAGCTTAAGGGGACAGGGGGCGACCGAGCAGTACTTC
TRBV10-3	TRBD2	NA	15	TRBJ2-3	CAISPSGGTTDTQYF	TGTGCCATCAGCCCAAGCGGGGGGACCACAGATACGCAGTATTTT
TRBV10-1	TRBD1	NA	15	TRBJ2-2	CASSLGQGDTGELFF	TGCGCCAGCAGTTTGGGGCAGGGGGACACCGGGGAGCTGTTTTTT
TRBV2	NA	NA	13	TRBJ2-7	CASREGQYYEQYF	TGTGCCAGCAGGGAGGGACAGTACTACGAGCAGTACTTC
TRBV27	TRBD2	NA	13	TRBJ2-3	CASSLGGTDTQYF	TGTGCCAGCAGTTTGGGGGGGACAGATACGCAGTATTTT
TRBV6-5	NA	NA	13	TRBJ2-6	CASRTSGANVLTF	TGTGCCAGCAGGACTTCCGGGGCCAACGTCCTGACTTTC
TRBV15	NA	once	14	TRBJ1-4	CATSREGGNEKLFF	TGTGCCACCAGCAGAGAGGGAGGGAATGAAAAACTGTTTTTT
TRBV28	TRBD1	NA	16	TRBJ2-1	CASSLWGQGANNEQFF	TGTGCCAGCAGTTTATGGGGACAGGGGGCCAACAATGAGCAGTTCTTC
TRBV12-3/TRBV12-4	NA	NA	13	TRBJ2-3	CASKIAGTDTQYF	TGTGCCAGCAAAATAGCGGGCACAGATACGCAGTATTTT
TRBV7-8	NA	NA	13	TRBJ1-2	CASSLARRDGYTF	TGTGCCAGCAGCTTAGCCCGACGGGATGGCTACACCTTC
TRBV29-1	TRBD1	NA	12	TRBJ2-3	CSVRDRGGTQYF	TGCAGCGTTCGCGACAGGGGAGGTACGCAGTATTTT
TRBV30	NA	NA	12	TRBJ2-5	CAWLTSRETQYF	TGTGCCTGGTTGACTAGTAGAGAGACCCAGTACTTC
TRBV2	TRBD1	many	14	TRBJ2-1	CASRSQGAANEQFF	TGTGCCAGCAGGTCCCAGGGGGCAGCGAATGAGCAGTTCTTC
TRBV5-1	NA	NA	15	TRBJ2-3	CASTRGSASTDTQYF	TGCGCCAGCACCCGGGGGAGCGCTAGCACAGATACGCAGTATTTT
TRBV19	TRBD1	once	14	TRBJ1-6	CASSGRTGDSPLHF	TGTGCCAGTAGTGGCAGGACAGGGGATTCACCCCTCCACTTT
TRBV28	TRBD1	NA	16	TRBJ1-2	CASRSLGQAGNYGYTF	TGTGCCAGCAGGTCTCTGGGACAGGCAGGAAACTATGGCTACACCTTC
TRBV7-8	NA	NA	16	TRBJ2-1	CASSLLTGYTNNEQFF	TGTGCCAGCAGCTTATTGACAGGCTACACCAACAATGAGCAGTTCTTC
TRBV2	NA	NA	14	TRBJ2-1	CASREGAQYNEQFF	TGTGCCAGTCGGGAGGGGGCCCAATACAATGAGCAGTTCTTC
TRBV12-5	TRBD1	NA	14	TRBJ2-7	CASGTGQGGYEQYF	TGTGCTAGTGGCACGGGACAGGGAGGCTACGAGCAGTACTTC
TRBV30	NA	NA	15	TRBJ2-1	CAWGTGTLGPNEQFF	TGTGCCTGGGGAACCGGGACATTAGGACCCAATGAGCAGTTCTTC
TRBV2	NA	NA	14	TRBJ1-3	CASSEQGNGNTIYF	TGTGCCAGCAGTGAACAGGGAAATGGAAACACCATATATTTT
TRBV5-1	NA	NA	15	TRBJ1-3	CASSLGPNSGNTIYF	TGCGCCAGCAGCTTGGGCCCTAACTCTGGAAACACCATATATTTT
TRBV2	TRBD1	NA	14	TRBJ2-2	CASGGTGNTGELFF	TGTGCCAGCGGGGGGACAGGGAACACCGGGGAGCTGTTTTTT
TRBV5-1	NA	NA	13	TRBJ1-6	CASSLEGQSPLHF	TGCGCCAGCAGCTTGGAGGGGCAGTCACCCCTCCACTTT
TRBV5-6	NA	NA	14	TRBJ2-3	CASSWGDSTDTQYF	TGTGCCAGCAGCTGGGGGGACAGCACAGATACGCAGTATTTT
TRBV19	NA	NA	15	TRBJ1-5	CASSMRQTSNQPQHF	TGTGCCAGTAGTATGAGACAGACTAGCAATCAGCCCCAGCATTTT
TRBV3-1/TRBV3-2	NA	NA	13	TRBJ1-2	CASSQMQDYGYTF	TGTGCCAGCAGCCAAATGCAGGACTATGGCTACACCTTC